These 28 T cell receptor beta chains were all obtained from the same sample, sequenced in a study of T cells after yellow fever vaccination. TCRdb processed the 5' RACE reads anew with MiXCR; each CDR3 protein has one entry. The table records roughly 340,000 distinct CDR3 sequences, 8.7% of them present only once. Sequencing was performed on PBMCs, taken on the day of the first yellow fever vaccination. The receptor source for this set is a man younger than 30 who received the YFV17D yellow fever vaccine.

This clonotype has just a few counts. The rearrangement uses TRBV20-1 and TRBJ1-4; a possible D gene is TRBD1 (5 bases). The V gene lost 4 bases and the J gene lost 2 bases, with 11 bases spanning the gap. This CDR3 spans 14 amino acids. CDR1 and CDR2 from the germline V gene are DFQATT and SNEGSKA (reference sequence). The DNA of the CDR3 is TGCAGTGCTATGGGGGGTCGGACTAATGAAAAACTGTTTTTT. Residues: CSAMGGRTNEKLFF.

The CDR3, as DNA: TGCGCCAGCAGCGCCCGCTACGAGCAGTACGTC. This sequence encodes CASSARYEQYV. This sequence joins TRBV4-3 and TRBJ2-7; unclear D gene. The CDR3 loop spans 11 amino acids. V lost 5 bases, J lost 3 bases, and 5 bases lay in between. Germline V gives CDR1 LGHNA, CDR2 YSLEER.

The V gene is TRBV4-1, the J gene TRBJ2-1, with a weak D call TRBD1 (6 bases). The germline V and J ends were trimmed by 0 bases and 6 bases, with 18 bases remaining between them. Looked up from germline, CDR1 is MGHRA and CDR2 is YSYEKL. The CDR3 sequence is 17 residues long. CDR3 amino acids: CASSQDQGIAYSNEQFF. CDR3 sequence (DNA): TGCGCCAGCAGCCAAGATCAGGGGATTGCCTATTCCAATGAGCAGTTCTTC.

The chain carries TRBV7-4 and TRBJ1-5; D unclear. The CDR3 runs 15 residues. CDR1 and CDR2 from the germline V gene are SGHVT and SQSDAQ. V was pared by 3 bases and J by 6 bases, with 15 bases between. The CDR3 loop is CASSFHREIPQPQHF. The DNA of the CDR3 is TGTGCCAGCAGCTTTCACCGGGAAATCCCTCAGCCCCAGCATTTT.

This clonotype was found many times. The chain combines TRBV12-3 or TRBV12-4 with TRBJ2-3, with TRBD1 identical over 7 bases. CDR3 length: 15 residues. Trimming cost V 0 bases and J 2 bases; bases outside gene matches: 2. The CDR3 DNA reads TGTGCCAGCAGTTTAGCGGGACAGCACACAGATACGCAGTATTTT. Its protein product is CASSLAGQHTDTQYF.

This clonotype occurred a few times. This chain uses TRBV19 with TRBJ1-6; no clear D gene. Germline CDR1 reads LNHDA; CDR2 reads SQIVND (reference sequence). V was clipped by 5 bases and J by 4 bases, with 6 bases between them. The CDR3 sequence is 13 residues long. The CDR3 loop is CASSPTYNSPLHF. The DNA for the CDR3 is TGTGCCAGTAGTCCTACTTATAATTCACCCCTCCACTTT.

This clonotype was recorded a few times. The chain joins TRBV4-1 to TRBJ1-6, with D possibly being TRBD1 (6 bases). The CDR3 has 15 residues. The germline V gene has CDR1 MGHRA and CDR2 YSYEKL. The V gene lost 0 bases and the J gene lost 10 bases, with 13 bases spanning the gap. The chain's CDR3 is CASSQEPHRESPLHF. The CDR3 region has the DNA TGCGCCAGCAGCCAAGAGCCCCACAGGGAGTCACCCCTCCACTTT.

This clonotype was seen a handful of times. The chain joins TRBV11-2 to TRBJ2-3; 10 bases match TRBD2. The germline V gene has CDR1 SGHAT and CDR2 FQNNGV. V lost 3 bases to trimming and J lost 6 bases; unmatched junction nucleotides: 15. The CDR3 is 18 residues long. This CDR3 reads CASSFSLAGEMGTDTQYF. CDR3 DNA sequence: TGTGCCAGCAGCTTCTCCCTAGCGGGGGAAATGGGAACCGATACGCAGTATTTT.

This clonotype was seen a handful of times. V is TRBV4-1 and J is TRBJ2-5; D is undetermined. V was cut by 2 bases and J by 5 bases, with 15 bases left in between. The CDR3 totals 15 residues. CDR1 is MGHRA, CDR2 YSYEKL, per germline. The CDR3: CASSQLLQGRETQYF. As DNA, the CDR3 is TGCGCCAGCAGCCAACTGCTACAAGGCCGGGAGACCCAGTACTTC.

V gene TRBV20-1 combines with J gene TRBJ2-3; TRBD2 agrees at 13 bases. Looked up from germline, CDR1 is DFQATT and CDR2 is SNEGSKA (reference sequence). Losses at the gene ends were 5 bases for V and 2 bases for J; bases not matched to a gene: 10. The CDR3 consists of 17 residues. As DNA, the CDR3 is TGCAGTGCTGCTGGGACTAGCGGGGCGAGACTCACAGATACGCAGTATTTT. Protein product: CSAAGTSGARLTDTQYF.

V gene TRBV5-4 combines with J gene TRBJ1-2; D is undetermined. Trimming shortened V by 2 bases and J by 2 bases, and 19 bases separated the two germline ends. Germline V gene sequence: CDR1 SGHNT, CDR2 YYREEE (reference sequence). This CDR3 spans 17 amino acids. CDR3 nucleotides: TGTGCCAGCAGCTTCCCGGGCAGAATAACCAACAACTATGGCTACACCTTC. It specifies CASSFPGRITNNYGYTF.

The chain is built from TRBV20-1 and TRBJ2-7; D remains unclear. CDR1 and CDR2 (germline): DFQATT, SNEGSKA (reference sequence). V was shortened by 0 bases and J by 3 bases, with 15 bases between the two germline ends. There are 15 residues in the CDR3. The CDR3, as DNA: TGCAGTGCTAGAGAGGAGATCCCACGCAACTACGAGCAGTACTTC. Amino acid sequence: CSAREEIPRNYEQYF.

This clonotype was detected a few times. One junction end disagrees with the germline gene, perhaps due to a read error. The V gene is TRBV27, the J gene TRBJ2-3, with 8 bases that match TRBD1. The CDR3 sequence is 18 residues long. Germline loops: CDR1 MNHEY, CDR2 SMNVEV (reference sequence). The CDR3 DNA follows: TGCACCAGCAGGGGAACCCAACTGACAGGGGATGAGACAGATACGCAGTATTTT. As protein: CTSRGTQLTGDETDTQYF.

This clonotype was recorded at least ten times. V gene TRBV7-8 combines with J gene TRBJ2-7; 8 bases are shared with TRBD1. CDR1 SGHVS and CDR2 FQNEAQ come from the germline V gene. V shed 1 base and J 3 bases; nucleotides not matched to a gene: 5. The CDR3 contains 15 residues. The CDR3 loop is CASSLVTGGNYEQYV. CDR3 coding DNA: TGTGCCAGCAGCTTAGTAACAGGGGGGAACTACGAGCAGTACGTC.

The chain uses TRBV7-8 and TRBJ1-5; D remains unclear. Between the trimmed V and J ends, which lost 5 bases and 0 bases, there was a span of 8 bases. There are 14 residues in the CDR3. Germline CDR1 SGHVS, CDR2 FQNEAQ. Written as DNA, the CDR3 is TGTGCCAGCAGCCCCCACGGTAGCAATCAGCCCCAGCATTTT. Translated: CASSPHGSNQPQHF.

This clonotype came up many times. The chain couples TRBV20-1 to TRBJ2-1, with 9 bases lining up with TRBD1. V shed 5 bases and J 8 bases; nucleotides not matched to a gene: 13. This CDR3 spans 15 amino acids. Germline-derived CDR1 and CDR2 are DFQATT and SNEGSKA (reference sequence). CDR3 in amino acids: CSAGTGTGIWDEQFF. In nucleotides, the CDR3 is TGCAGTGCTGGAACCGGGACAGGGATTTGGGATGAGCAGTTCTTC.

This chain uses TRBV2 with TRBJ2-2; possible D gene TRBD2, 5 bases. Germline V gene lookup returns CDR1 SNHLY and CDR2 FYNNEI. The CDR3 loop spans 15 amino acids. Trimming took 0 bases from V and 2 from J, leaving 7 bases between them. CDR3 sequence: CASSEARANTGELFF. As DNA, the CDR3 is TGTGCCAGCAGTGAAGCGAGGGCCAACACCGGGGAGCTGTTTTTT.

This clonotype was recorded a few times. The chain links TRBV19 to TRBJ2-1; possibly TRBD1 for D (5 bases). This CDR3 spans 15 amino acids. The ends were cut back, 1 base at V and 0 bases at J, with 7 bases in the middle. Germline CDR1 is LNHDA and CDR2 is SQIVND (reference sequence). Here the CDR3 reads CASSIGQNSYNEQFF. CDR3 coding DNA: TGTGCCAGTAGTATAGGACAGAACTCCTACAATGAGCAGTTCTTC.

The chain links TRBV24-1 to TRBJ2-2; 11 bases fit TRBD2. Germline CDR1 reads KGHDR; CDR2 reads SFDVKD. The CDR3 totals 13 residues. V gave up 12 bases and J gave up 6 bases; unmatched junction bases: 5. CDR3 DNA: TGTGCCGTTAGCGGGGGGGACCCCGGGGAGCTGTTTTTT. Translated: CAVSGGDPGELFF.

This clonotype was seen a handful of times. The CDR3 nucleotides read TGCGCCAGCAGTGTCGGTGCGGGGGGCCGGGACGAGCAGTACTTC. The encoded protein is CASSVGAGGRDEQYF. This chain connects TRBV5-1 to TRBJ2-7, with TRBD2 identical over 8 bases. The V gene's germline CDR1 is SGHRS and CDR2 YFSETQ. This CDR3 has 15 residues. The ends lost 5 bases at V and 5 bases at J; junction bases unmatched: 12.

The table lists this clonotype with many counts. The chain employs TRBV11-2 and TRBJ2-3, with D maybe TRBD2 (5 bases). The CDR3 runs 14 residues. Germline loops: CDR1 SGHAT, CDR2 FQNNGV. Trimming shortened V by 4 bases and J by 8 bases, and 16 bases separated the two germline ends. CDR3 nucleotide sequence: TGTGCCAGCAGCTCACCCCGCGGCCGGGGTACGCAGTATTTT. Translation: CASSSPRGRGTQYF.

The rearrangement links TRBV20-1 to TRBJ2-3; D not certain. The V and J ends lost 6 bases and 0 bases respectively, with 13 bases between them. Germline V gene sequence: CDR1 DFQATT, CDR2 SNEGSKA (reference sequence). The CDR3 consists of 14 residues. CDR3 in amino acids: CSANGPESTDTQYF. The CDR3 nucleotides are TGCAGTGCCAACGGACCGGAGAGCACAGATACGCAGTATTTT.

The chain uses TRBV7-2 and TRBJ2-3; D might be TRBD2 (6 bases). Looked up from germline, CDR1 is SGHTA and CDR2 is FQGNSA. This CDR3 is 17 amino acids long. With 5 bases removed from V and 1 base from J, the gap between germline ends came to 19 bases. CDR3 DNA sequence: TGTGCCAGCAGCGGACCCCGGGACCGGAGGGGCACAGATACGCAGTATTTT. This translates into CASSGPRDRRGTDTQYF.

This clonotype was picked up a small number of times. V gene TRBV20-1 combines with J gene TRBJ1-6; D not certain. CDR3 length equals 14 residues. Germline lookup yields CDR1 DFQATT and CDR2 SNEGSKA (reference sequence). V shed 3 bases and J shed 2 bases, with 8 bases lying between them. This chain's CDR3 is CSARYGAYNSPLHF. The CDR3 coding sequence is TGCAGTGCTAGGTACGGGGCCTATAATTCACCCCTCCACTTT.

This clonotype was observed many times. The chain couples TRBV5-4 to TRBJ2-3; 10 nucleotides line up with TRBD1. This CDR3 contains 13 residues. Germline values: CDR1 SGHNT, CDR2 YYREEE (reference sequence). The junction had 4 bases not matched to a gene; V was cut back by 7 bases and J by 5 bases. For the CDR3, the DNA is TGTGCCAGCTCCCGGACAGGGGGAGATACGCAGTATTTT. This codes for CASSRTGGDTQYF.

In its sample, this clonotype was seen a few times. The chain is built from TRBV7-2 and TRBJ1-3; tentative D call: TRBD1 (5 bases). The CDR3 runs to 14 residues. Per germline, CDR1 SGHTA and CDR2 FQGNSA. V was trimmed by 5 bases and J by 3 bases, leaving 11 bases between them. The CDR3 coding sequence is TGTGCCAGCAGCCTGGGGGGGTTTGGAAACACCATATATTTT. This codes for CASSLGGFGNTIYF.

This chain joins TRBV4-1 and TRBJ1-5; D is unclear. The CDR3 contains 15 residues. Trimming pared 1 base from V and 4 bases from J, leaving 11 bases between. CDR1 and CDR2 (germline): MGHRA, YSYEKL. The CDR3 DNA reads as TGCGCCAGCAGCCAAGTGGCAGGTGGGAATCAGCCCCAGCATTTT. Amino acids: CASSQVAGGNQPQHF.

This clonotype was counted ten times or more. The gene calls are TRBV10-3 and TRBJ2-3; 8 positions agree with TRBD1. V lost 4 bases and J lost 2; bases outside the gene matches: 5. CDR3 size: 15 residues. Germline CDR1 ENHRY, CDR2 SYGVKD. The CDR3 coding sequence is TGTGCCATCAGTGGGGGACAGGCCCACACAGATACGCAGTATTTT. Its translation: CAISGGQAHTDTQYF.